This TCR beta chain originates from a study of quantifying T cell responses using KT2 cells. In the study overall: cDNA was made from DNase-treated RNA using alpha and beta constant primers.

An oligo carrying a UMI was ligated to the cDNA 3' end. The first PCR ran 4 to 5 cycles with an equimolar RC1.1 and RC1.2 beta primer mix. One entry per CDR3 protein, called by TCRdb with MiXCR from the UMI-ligation and nested PCR reads. The sample has 39,000 or so distinct CDR3 sequences; about 18% are singletons. The germline gives CDR1 DFQATT, CDR2 SNEGSKA (reference sequence). Germline trimming cut 0 bases from V and 4 bases from J; bases unmatched to any gene: 4. The CDR3 length is 16 residues. The source is a human donor. The gene calls are TRBV20-1 and TRBJ2-2; 11 positions agree with TRBD1. Sample: PBMCs spiked with cells of the T cell clone KT2. The DNA of the CDR3 is TGCAGTGCTAGAGATTCCGGGACAGGGGGCACCGGGGAGCTGTTTTTT. Protein sequence: CSARDSGTGGTGELFF.